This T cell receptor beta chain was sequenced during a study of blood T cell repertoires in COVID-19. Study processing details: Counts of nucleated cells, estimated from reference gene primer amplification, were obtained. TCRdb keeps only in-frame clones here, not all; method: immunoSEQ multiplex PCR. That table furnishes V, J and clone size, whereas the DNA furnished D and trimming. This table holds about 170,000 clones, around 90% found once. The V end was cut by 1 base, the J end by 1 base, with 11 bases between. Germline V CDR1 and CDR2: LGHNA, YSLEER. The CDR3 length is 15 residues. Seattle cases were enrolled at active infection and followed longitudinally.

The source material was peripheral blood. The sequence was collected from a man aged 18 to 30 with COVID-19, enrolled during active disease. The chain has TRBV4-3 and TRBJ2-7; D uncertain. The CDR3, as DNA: TGCGCCAGCAGCCAAGGGGTTTTGCGGTCCTACGAGCAGTACTTC. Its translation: CASSQGVLRSYEQYF.